This T cell receptor beta chain was captured by sequencing in a study of blood T cell repertoires in COVID-19. The CDR3 loop spans 18 amino acids. The V gene lost 0 bases and the J gene lost 0 bases, with 17 bases spanning the gap. The germline V gene has CDR1 LGHDT and CDR2 YNNKEL (reference sequence). Methods used by the authors: Researchers report that nucleated cell counts were estimated from reference gene primer amplification. The table came from immunoSEQ multiplex PCR; TCRdb's copy has only in-frame clones and leaves some out. V and J calls plus clone size are reproduced from that table; the DNA served to infer D and trimming. The data hold about 300,000 clones, with about nine tenths observed a single time. This clone was seen just once.

This TCR derives from a man aged 25 to 40 who had recovered from COVID-19. The J gene is TRBJ2-5, the V gene TRBV3-1 (or the pseudogene TRBV3-2); weak D call: TRBD1 (6 bases). What was sequenced was PBMCs or T cells enriched from blood (not recorded which). The CDR3 spells CASSQDDFRRQDQETQYF. The CDR3 DNA reads as TGTGCCAGCAGCCAAGATGATTTTAGGAGACAGGACCAAGAGACCCAGTACTTC.